This T cell receptor (beta chain) was profiled in a study of blood T cell repertoires in COVID-19. Study-level background: Samples came from the United States, Italy and Spain, spanning acute and convalescent COVID-19. PBMCs, B-cell-depleted T cells, or T cells provided the cDNA or gDNA that made up the material.

This CDR3 spans 13 amino acids. Trimming shortened V by 0 bases and J by 7 bases, and 8 bases separated the two germline ends. Germline V gives CDR1 SGHRS, CDR2 YFSETQ. Under the authors' procedure: From reference gene primer amplification, estimates of nucleated cell counts were derived. The repertoire was sequenced with immunoSEQ multiplex PCR; TCRdb's copy has only in-frame clones and lacks some. V and J calls and clone size are copied from that table; D and trimming were computed from the DNA. The data show some 230,000 clones, with roughly 80% seen just once and under 8.5% held by the top ten. Sequencing was carried out using peripheral blood. This sequence originates from a woman of 80 years or more with COVID-19, enrolled during active disease. The rearrangement links TRBV5-1 to TRBJ2-1, with TRBD2 as a possible D gene (5 bases). DNA of the CDR3: TGCGCCAGCAGCTTGGTTGGCGGGAATGAGCAGTTCTTC. Translation gives CASSLVGGNEQFF.